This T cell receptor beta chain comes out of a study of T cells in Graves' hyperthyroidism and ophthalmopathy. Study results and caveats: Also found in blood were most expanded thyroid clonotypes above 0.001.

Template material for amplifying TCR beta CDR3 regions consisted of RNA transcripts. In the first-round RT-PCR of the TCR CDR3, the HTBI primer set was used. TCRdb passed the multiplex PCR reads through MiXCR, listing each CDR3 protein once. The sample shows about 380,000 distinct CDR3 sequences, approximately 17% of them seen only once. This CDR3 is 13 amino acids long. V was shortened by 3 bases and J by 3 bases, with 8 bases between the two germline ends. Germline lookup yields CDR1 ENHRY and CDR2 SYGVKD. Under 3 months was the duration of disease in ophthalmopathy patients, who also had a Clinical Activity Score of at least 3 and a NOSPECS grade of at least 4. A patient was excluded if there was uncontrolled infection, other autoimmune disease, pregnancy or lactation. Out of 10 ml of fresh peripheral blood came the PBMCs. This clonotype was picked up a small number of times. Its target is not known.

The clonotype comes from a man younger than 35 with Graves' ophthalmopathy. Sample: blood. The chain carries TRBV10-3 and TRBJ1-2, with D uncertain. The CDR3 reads CAISDGLDYGYTF. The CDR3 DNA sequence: TGTGCCATCAGTGACGGATTAGACTATGGCTACACCTTC.